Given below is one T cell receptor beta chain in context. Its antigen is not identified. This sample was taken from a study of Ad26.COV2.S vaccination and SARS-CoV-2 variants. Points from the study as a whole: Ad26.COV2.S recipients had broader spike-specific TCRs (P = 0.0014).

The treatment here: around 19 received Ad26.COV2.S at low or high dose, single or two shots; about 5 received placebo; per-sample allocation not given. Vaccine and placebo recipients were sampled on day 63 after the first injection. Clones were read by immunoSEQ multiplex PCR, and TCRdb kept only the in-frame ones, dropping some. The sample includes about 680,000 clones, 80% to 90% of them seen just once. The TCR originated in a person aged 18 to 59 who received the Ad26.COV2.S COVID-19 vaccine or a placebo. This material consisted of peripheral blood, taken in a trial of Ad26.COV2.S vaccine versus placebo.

CDR3: CASSHKGDSPLHF. DNA of the CDR3: TGCGCCAGCAGCCACAAAGGGGACTCACCCCTCCACTTT. The rearrangement joins TRBV4-3 to TRBJ1-6; tentatively, D is TRBD1 (5 bases). CDR1 and CDR2 from the germline V gene are LGHNA and YSLEER. The CDR3 sequence is 13 residues long. V lost 3 bases to trimming and J lost 10 bases, with 10 bases between them.